This TCR beta chain was documented in a study of shared clonotypes between healthy human individuals. Looking at the study overall: Donors were a couple of women and a few men aged 18 to 49.

CDR1 is MNHNS and CDR2 is SASEGT in the germline V gene. This CDR3 has 13 amino acids. Between the trimmed V and J ends, which lost 9 bases and 2 bases, there was a span of 14 bases. Splitting of each subset's genomic DNA was done evenly across several immunoSEQ plates. Repertoires were generated with immunoSEQ multiplex PCR, while TCRdb's copy carries only in-frame clones and drops some. The sample includes some 630,000 clones, about 95% of them seen just once. Naivety among CD8 cells was defined by CD45RO negativity and positive CCR7 selection, thereby excluding terminally differentiated effector memory CD45RA+ cells. About this clone: The antigen is not known.

Broader study findings: The researchers took only blood, and tissue repertoires probably look different.

This clonotype was sampled from a woman aged 30 to 39 in good health. V is TRBV6-1 and J is TRBJ2-7; a weak D match, TRBD2 (6 bases). What was sequenced was naive CD8+ T cells sorted from blood. CDR3 region: CARSSGAPYEQYF. In DNA form, the CDR3 reads TGTGCCAGGAGTAGCGGAGCCCCCTACGAGCAGTACTTC.